The clone carrying this T cell receptor (beta chain) was seen a few times. Its antigen is unknown. The junction departs from the called germline gene at one end, perhaps through a read error. These data come from a study of regulatory T cells in long-lasting Graves disease. Points from the study as a whole: Limited sample numbers may have lowered accuracy.

The CDR3 covers 15 residues. The germline gives CDR1 SGHTA, CDR2 FQGNSA. The authors built TCR beta libraries using iRepertoire HTBI primers and Arm-PCR of CDR3 regions. Authors' data handling: Analysis of the samples identified over 60 TRBV and 14 TRBJ segments. TCRdb recomputed calls from the multiplex PCR reads with MiXCR, one row per CDR3 protein. Here the V and J calls rest on TCRdb's processing, not on the authors' analysis. This table holds roughly 470,000 distinct CDR3 sequences, around 21% found once. The time point is: persistent/refractory GD, antithyroid drugs over 5 years with positive TRAb. From PBMCs, RNA was extracted and then used to make the TCR library.

The specimen comprised peripheral blood mononuclear cells (PBMCs), sampled when the disease was refractory, from a patient treated with antithyroid drugs. This TCR derives from a female donor with Graves disease. The rearrangement links TRBV7-2 to TRBJ2-7; D is perhaps TRBD2 (6 bases). Here the CDR3 DNA reads TGTGCCAGCAGGTTAGCGGACGTCTCCTCCTACGAGCAGTACTTC. Translated: CASRLADVSSYEQYF.